This TCR beta chain originates from a study of shared clonotypes between healthy human individuals. Study at large: The donors, a couple of women and three men, were aged 18 to 49. CD4 naive cells filled three plates per donor, CD4 memory three, CD8 naive two and CD8 memory one.

Study-level results: The genetic and exposure-history diversity represented was limited by few donors.

Regarding this clone: The antigen remains undetermined.

Measured with immunoSEQ multiplex PCR; TCRdb has only the in-frame clones, and not every one. The sample shows 2 million to 2.5 million clones, nearly 97% of them seen only once. Only Caucasian adults living in Nashville, Tennessee served as donors. Germline CDR1 reads PRHDT; CDR2 reads FYEKMQ (reference sequence). V was shortened by 3 bases and J by 3 bases, with 14 bases between the two germline ends. The CDR3 loop spans 15 amino acids. This chain joins TRBV13 and TRBJ1-1, with TRBD1 as a possible D gene (5 bases). This TCR was recovered from a man between 18 and 29 years old in good health. Sequencing input: naive CD4+ T cells sorted from blood. Documented subset: CD45RA+ positively selected. Written as DNA, the CDR3 is TGTGCCAGCAGCTTTTTGGGACGCAGGGACACTGAAGCTTTCTTT. Translated, it gives CASSFLGRRDTEAFF.